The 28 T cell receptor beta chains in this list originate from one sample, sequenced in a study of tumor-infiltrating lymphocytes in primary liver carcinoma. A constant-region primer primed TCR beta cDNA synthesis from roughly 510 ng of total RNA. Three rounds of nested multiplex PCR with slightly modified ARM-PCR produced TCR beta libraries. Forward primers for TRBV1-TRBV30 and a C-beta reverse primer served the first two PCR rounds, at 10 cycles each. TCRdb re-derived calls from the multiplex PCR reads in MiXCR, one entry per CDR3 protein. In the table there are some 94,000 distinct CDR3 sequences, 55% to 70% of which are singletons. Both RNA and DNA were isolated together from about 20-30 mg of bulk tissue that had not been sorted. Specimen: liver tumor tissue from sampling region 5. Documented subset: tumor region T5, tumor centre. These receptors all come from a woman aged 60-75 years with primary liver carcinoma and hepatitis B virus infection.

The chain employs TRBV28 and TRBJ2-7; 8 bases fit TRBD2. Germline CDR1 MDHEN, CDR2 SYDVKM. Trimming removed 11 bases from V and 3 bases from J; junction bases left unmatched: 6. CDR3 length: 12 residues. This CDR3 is CAGKSGSYEQYF. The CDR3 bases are TGTGCCGGCAAGAGCGGGAGCTACGAGCAGTACTTC.

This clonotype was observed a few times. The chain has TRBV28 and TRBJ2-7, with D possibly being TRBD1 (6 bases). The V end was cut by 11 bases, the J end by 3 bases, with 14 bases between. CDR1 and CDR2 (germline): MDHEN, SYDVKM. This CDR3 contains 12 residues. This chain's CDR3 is CAGPDSNYEQYF. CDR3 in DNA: TGTGCCGGACCGGACAGTAACTACGAGCAGTACTTC. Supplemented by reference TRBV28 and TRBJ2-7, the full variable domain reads DVKVTQSSRYLVKRTGEKVFLECVQDMDHENMFWYRQDPGLGLRLIYFSYDVKMKEKGDIPEGYSVSREKKERFSLILESASTNQTSMYLCAGPDSNYEQYFGPGTRLTVT.

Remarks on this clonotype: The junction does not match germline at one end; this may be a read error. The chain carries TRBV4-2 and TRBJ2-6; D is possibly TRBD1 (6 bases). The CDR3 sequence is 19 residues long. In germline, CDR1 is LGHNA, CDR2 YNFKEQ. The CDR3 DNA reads TGTGCCAGCAGCTCCCTGGGGGCAGCGGTCGCCTCTGGGGTCAACGTCCCGACTTTC. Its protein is CASSSLGAAVASGVNVPTF.

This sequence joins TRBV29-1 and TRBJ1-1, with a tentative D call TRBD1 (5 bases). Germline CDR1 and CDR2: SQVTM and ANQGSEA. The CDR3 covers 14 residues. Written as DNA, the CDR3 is TGCAGAGTGGGGGAAGTGAATACGAACACTGAAGCTTTCTTT. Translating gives CRVGEVNTNTEAFF.

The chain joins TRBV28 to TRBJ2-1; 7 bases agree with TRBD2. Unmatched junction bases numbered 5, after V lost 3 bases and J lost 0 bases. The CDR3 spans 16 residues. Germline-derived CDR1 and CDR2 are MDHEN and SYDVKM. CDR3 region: CASSFSGGSSYNEQFF. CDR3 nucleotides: TGTGCCAGCAGTTTTTCGGGCGGGAGCTCCTACAATGAGCAGTTCTTC.

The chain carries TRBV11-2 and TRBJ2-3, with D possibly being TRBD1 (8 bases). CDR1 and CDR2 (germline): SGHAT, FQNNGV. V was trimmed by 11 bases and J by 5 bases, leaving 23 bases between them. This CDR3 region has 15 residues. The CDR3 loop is CAGNPQGGGLDTQYF. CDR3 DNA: TGTGCCGGCAACCCACAGGGGGGGGGCTTAGATACGCAGTATTTT.

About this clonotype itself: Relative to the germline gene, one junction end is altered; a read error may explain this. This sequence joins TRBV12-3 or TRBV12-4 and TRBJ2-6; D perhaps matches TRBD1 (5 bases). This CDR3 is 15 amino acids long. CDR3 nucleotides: TGTGCCAGCAGTCCCAGGGTAACTGGGGCCAACGTCCTGTCTTTC. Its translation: CASSPRVTGANVLSF.

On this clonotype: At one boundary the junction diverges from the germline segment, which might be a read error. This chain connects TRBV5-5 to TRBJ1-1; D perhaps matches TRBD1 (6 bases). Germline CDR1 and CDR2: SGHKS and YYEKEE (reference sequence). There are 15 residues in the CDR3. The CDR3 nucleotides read TGTACCAGCAGCTTGGCCCCAGGGACAAACACTGAAGCTTTCTTT. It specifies CTSSLAPGTNTEAFF.

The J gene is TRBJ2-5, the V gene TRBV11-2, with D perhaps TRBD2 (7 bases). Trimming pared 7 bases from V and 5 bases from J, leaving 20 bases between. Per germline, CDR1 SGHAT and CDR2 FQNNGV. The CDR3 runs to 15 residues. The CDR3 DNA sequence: TGTGCCAGCAACTGGACGGAAGGGGGGGGGGAGACCCAGTACTTC. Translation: CASNWTEGGGETQYF.

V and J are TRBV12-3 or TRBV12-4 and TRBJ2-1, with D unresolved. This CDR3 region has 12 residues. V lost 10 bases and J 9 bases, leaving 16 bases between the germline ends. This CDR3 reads CANRSPRGEQFF. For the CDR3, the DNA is TGTGCCAACAGATCACCCCGAGGTGAGCAGTTCTTC.

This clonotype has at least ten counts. The CDR3 bases are TGTGCCAGCAGCTTAGGTTCAAACCAAGAGACCCAGTACTTC. It specifies CASSLGSNQETQYF. V gene TRBV7-8 combines with J gene TRBJ2-5; D gene ambiguous. CDR3 length: 14 amino acids. The V and J ends lost 1 base and 0 bases respectively, with 6 bases between them. Germline V gene data show CDR1 as SGHVS and CDR2 as FQNEAQ.

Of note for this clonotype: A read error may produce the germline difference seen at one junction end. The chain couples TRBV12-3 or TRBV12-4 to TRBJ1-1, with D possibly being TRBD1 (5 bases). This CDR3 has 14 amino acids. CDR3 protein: CASILDRLNTEAFF. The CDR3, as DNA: TGTGCCAGCATTCTCGACAGACTCAACACAGAAGCTTTCTTT.

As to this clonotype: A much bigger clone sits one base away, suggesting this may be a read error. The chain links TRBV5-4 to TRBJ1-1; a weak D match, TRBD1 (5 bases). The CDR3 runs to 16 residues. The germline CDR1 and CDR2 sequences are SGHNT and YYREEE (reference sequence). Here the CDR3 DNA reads TGTGCCAGCAGCTGGGGCGTTAAAGGGCAGAACAATGAAGCTTTCTTT. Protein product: CASSWGVKGQNNEAFF.

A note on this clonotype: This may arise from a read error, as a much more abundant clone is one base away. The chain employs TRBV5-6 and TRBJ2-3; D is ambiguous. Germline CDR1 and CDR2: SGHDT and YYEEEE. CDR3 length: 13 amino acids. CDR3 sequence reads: CVSSLSDTDTQYF. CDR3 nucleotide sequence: TGTGTCAGCAGCTTGTCTGATACAGATACGCAGTATTTT.

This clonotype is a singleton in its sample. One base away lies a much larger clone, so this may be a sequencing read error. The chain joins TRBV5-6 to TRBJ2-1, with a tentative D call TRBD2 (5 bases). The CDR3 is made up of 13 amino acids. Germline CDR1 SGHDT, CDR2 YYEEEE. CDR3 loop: CVSRPLDSQEQFF. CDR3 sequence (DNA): TGTGTCAGCAGACCATTGGACTCCCAGGAGCAGTTCTTC. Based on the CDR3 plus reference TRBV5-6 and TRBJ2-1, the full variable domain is DAGVTQSPTHLIKTRGQQVTLRCSPKSGHDTVSWYQQALGQGPQFIFQYYEEEERQRGNFPDRFSGHQFPNYSSELNVNALLLGDSALYLCVSRPLDSQEQFFGPGTRLTVL.

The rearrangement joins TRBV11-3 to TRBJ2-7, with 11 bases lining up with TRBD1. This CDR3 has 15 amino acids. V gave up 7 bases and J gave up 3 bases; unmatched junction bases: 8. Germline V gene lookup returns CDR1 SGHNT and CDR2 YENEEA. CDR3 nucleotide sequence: TGTGCCAGCAACGCCGGGACAGGGGGTAACTACGAGCAGTACTTC. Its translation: CASNAGTGGNYEQYF.

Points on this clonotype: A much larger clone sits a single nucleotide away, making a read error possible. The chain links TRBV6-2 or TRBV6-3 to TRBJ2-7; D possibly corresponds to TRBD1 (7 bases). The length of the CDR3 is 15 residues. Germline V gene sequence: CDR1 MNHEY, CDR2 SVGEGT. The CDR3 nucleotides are TGTGCCAGCAGTTACTCGGAGGGGGCAGTGGCCGAGCAGTGCTTC. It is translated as CASSYSEGAVAEQCF.

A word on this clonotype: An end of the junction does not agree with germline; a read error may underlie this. CDR3 region: CASIRGSVDTEASF. The CDR3 nucleotides read TGTGCCAGCATCAGAGGCAGTGTAGACACTGAAGCTTCCTTT. The rearrangement joins TRBV6-5 to TRBJ1-1; D is undetermined. Germline V lookup: CDR1 MNHEY, CDR2 SVGAGI. CDR3 length equals 14 residues.

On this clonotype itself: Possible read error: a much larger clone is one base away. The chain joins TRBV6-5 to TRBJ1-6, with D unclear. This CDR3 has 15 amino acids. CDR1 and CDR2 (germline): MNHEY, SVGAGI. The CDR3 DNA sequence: TGTGTCAGCAGTTACTCAGGAGGTGTTGATTCACCCCTCCACTTT. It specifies CVSSYSGGVDSPLHF.

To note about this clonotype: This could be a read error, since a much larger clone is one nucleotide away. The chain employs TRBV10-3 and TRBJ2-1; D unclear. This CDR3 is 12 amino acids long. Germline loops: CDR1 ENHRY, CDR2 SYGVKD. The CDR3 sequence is CAISQFYNEQSF. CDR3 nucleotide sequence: TGTGCCATCAGTCAATTCTACAATGAGCAGTCCTTC.

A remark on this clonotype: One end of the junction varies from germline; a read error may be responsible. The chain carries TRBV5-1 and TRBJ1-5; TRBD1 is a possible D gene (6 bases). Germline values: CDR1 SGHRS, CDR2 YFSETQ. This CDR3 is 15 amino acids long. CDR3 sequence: CASSSTGQADQSQHF. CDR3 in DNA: TGCGCCAGCAGCTCAACAGGGCAGGCGGATCAGTCCCAGCATTTT.

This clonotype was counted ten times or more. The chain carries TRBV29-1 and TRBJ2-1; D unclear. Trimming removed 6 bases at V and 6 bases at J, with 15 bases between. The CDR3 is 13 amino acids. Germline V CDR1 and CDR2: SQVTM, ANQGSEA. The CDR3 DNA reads TGCAGCGTGCAGGCCGGACGCAGCAATGAGCAGTTCTTC. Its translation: CSVQAGRSNEQFF.

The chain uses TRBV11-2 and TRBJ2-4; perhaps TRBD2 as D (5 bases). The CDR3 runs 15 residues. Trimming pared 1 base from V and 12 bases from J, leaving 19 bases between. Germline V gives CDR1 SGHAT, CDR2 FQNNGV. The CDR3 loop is CASSLGGWRRDTQYF. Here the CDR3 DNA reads TGTGCCAGCAGCTTAGGTGGTTGGAGGCGCGACACTCAGTACTTC.

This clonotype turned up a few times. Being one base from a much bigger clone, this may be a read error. The CDR3 protein is CSVSKTSGPTDAQYF. The CDR3 nucleotides read TGCAGCGTCTCCAAGACTAGCGGCCCCACAGATGCGCAGTATTTT. The V call is TRBV29-1, the J call TRBJ2-3, with 9 bases aligning to TRBD2. The CDR3 length is 15 residues. Germline loops: CDR1 SQVTM, CDR2 ANQGSEA.

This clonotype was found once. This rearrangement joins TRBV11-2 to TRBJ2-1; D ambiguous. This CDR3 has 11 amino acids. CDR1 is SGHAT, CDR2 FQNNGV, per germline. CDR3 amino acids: CVISFDDEQFF. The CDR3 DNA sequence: TGTGTCATCAGCTTCGACGATGAGCAGTTCTTC.

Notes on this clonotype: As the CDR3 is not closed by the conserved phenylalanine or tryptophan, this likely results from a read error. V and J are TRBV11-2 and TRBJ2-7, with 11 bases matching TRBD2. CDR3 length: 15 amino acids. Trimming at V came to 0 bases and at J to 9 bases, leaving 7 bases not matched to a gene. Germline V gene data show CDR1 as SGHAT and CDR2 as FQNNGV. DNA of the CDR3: TGTGCCAGCAGCTTAGAGGGTAGCGGGAGGGCCGTGCAGTACTTG. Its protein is CASSLEGSGRAVQYL.

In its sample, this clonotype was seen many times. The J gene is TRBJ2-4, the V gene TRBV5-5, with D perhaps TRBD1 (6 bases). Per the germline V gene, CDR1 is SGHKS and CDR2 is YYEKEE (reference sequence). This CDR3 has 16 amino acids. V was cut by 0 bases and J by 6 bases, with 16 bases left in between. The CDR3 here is CASSLDGGQLGNIQYF. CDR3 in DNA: TGTGCCAGCAGCTTGGACGGCGGACAGCTCGGAAACATTCAGTACTTC.

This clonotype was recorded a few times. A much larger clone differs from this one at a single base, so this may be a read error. The CDR3 DNA follows: TGTGCCAGCAGTTACTCGCCGGGCCGGGGCGAGCAGCACTTC. Translating it yields CASSYSPGRGEQHF. The rearrangement joins TRBV6-5 to TRBJ2-7, with D perhaps assigned TRBD1 or TRBD2 (5 bases each). The germline CDR1 and CDR2 sequences are MNHEY and SVGAGI. The CDR3 extends over 14 amino acids.